This T cell receptor beta chain was recorded in a study of blood T cell repertoires in COVID-19. Whole-study context: COVID-19 samples from acute and convalescent phases originated in the United States, Italy and Spain. The cDNA or gDNA used as material had been derived from T cells, B-cell-depleted T cells, or PBMCs.

In the source study's methods: Amplification of reference gene primers was used by the study to estimate nucleated cell counts. Using immunoSEQ multiplex PCR, the repertoire was profiled, and TCRdb retains in-frame clones only, with some absent. V, J and clone size are taken as reported in that table, and D and trimming were inferred from the DNA itself. The table shows 200,000 to 300,000 clones, with approximately 89% occurring only once. The specimen was peripheral blood. The receptor was isolated from a woman aged 45-65 years with acute or convalescent COVID-19.

This CDR3 reads CSVGDGTAQETQYF. In DNA form, the CDR3 reads TGCAGCGTGGGGGATGGGACAGCACAAGAGACCCAGTACTTC. The chain couples TRBV29-1 to TRBJ2-5, with 7 bases fitting TRBD1. The V segment lost 6 bases and the J segment 2 bases; nucleotides outside the gene matches: 9. This CDR3 is built from 14 residues. Per germline, CDR1 SQVTM and CDR2 ANQGSEA.